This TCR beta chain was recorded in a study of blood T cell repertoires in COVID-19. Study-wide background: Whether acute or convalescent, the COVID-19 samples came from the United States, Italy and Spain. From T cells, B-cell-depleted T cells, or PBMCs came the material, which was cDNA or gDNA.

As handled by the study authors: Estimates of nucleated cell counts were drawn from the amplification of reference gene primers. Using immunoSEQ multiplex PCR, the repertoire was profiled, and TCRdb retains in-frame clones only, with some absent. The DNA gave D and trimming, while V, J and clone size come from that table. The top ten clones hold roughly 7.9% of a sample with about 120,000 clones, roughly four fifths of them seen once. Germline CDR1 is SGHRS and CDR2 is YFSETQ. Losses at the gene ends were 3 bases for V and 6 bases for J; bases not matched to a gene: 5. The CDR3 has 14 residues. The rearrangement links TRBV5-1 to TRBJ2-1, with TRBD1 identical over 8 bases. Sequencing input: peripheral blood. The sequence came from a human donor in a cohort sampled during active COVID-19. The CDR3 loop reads CASSYAGQGNEQFF. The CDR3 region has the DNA TGCGCCAGCAGCTACGCTGGACAGGGCAATGAGCAGTTCTTC.